This TCR beta chain was identified during a study of blood T cell repertoires in COVID-19. This CDR3 comprises 13 residues. CDR1 and CDR2 from the germline V gene are MDHEN and SYDVKM. V shed 3 bases and J shed 4 bases, with 10 bases lying between them. Methods used by the authors: The assay estimated nucleated cells by amplifying reference gene primers. Data came from immunoSEQ multiplex PCR; TCRdb stores just in-frame clones and leaves some out. That table gives V, J and clone size, and the DNA gave D and trimming. Here the sample spans some 320,000 clones, roughly 90% being singletons. Researchers sorted participants into cohorts using their self-reported clinical history.

The chain is built from TRBV28 and TRBJ2-7; D is possibly TRBD1 (6 bases). Material for sequencing was PBMCs or T cells enriched from blood (not recorded which). The source of this sequence is a woman aged 25 to 39 who had been exposed to COVID-19. CDR3 nucleotides: TGTGCCAGCAGTTTCTTTGACAGGTACGAGCAGTACTTC. This sequence encodes CASSFFDRYEQYF.